This T cell receptor beta chain was documented in a study of shared clonotypes between healthy human individuals. V lost 1 base, J lost 5 bases, and 0 bases stayed unmatched. Per the germline V gene, CDR1 is SGHAT and CDR2 is FQNNGV. This CDR3 is 13 amino acids long. Clones were read by immunoSEQ multiplex PCR, and TCRdb kept only the in-frame ones, dropping some. There are 600,000 or so clones in the sample; 95% to 98% occur only once, and around 0.3% lies in the top ten. Positively selected for CCR7, the CD45RO-negative cells used as naive CD8 cells excluded terminally differentiated effector memory CD45RA+ cells.

Sequenced: naive CD8+ T cells sorted from blood. V and J are TRBV11-2 and TRBJ2-7; the match to TRBD1 covers 9 bases. The sequence was collected from a man under 40 in good health. In DNA, the CDR3 is TGTGCCAGCAGCTTAGGGACAGGGGACGAGCAGTACTTC. This encodes CASSLGTGDEQYF.